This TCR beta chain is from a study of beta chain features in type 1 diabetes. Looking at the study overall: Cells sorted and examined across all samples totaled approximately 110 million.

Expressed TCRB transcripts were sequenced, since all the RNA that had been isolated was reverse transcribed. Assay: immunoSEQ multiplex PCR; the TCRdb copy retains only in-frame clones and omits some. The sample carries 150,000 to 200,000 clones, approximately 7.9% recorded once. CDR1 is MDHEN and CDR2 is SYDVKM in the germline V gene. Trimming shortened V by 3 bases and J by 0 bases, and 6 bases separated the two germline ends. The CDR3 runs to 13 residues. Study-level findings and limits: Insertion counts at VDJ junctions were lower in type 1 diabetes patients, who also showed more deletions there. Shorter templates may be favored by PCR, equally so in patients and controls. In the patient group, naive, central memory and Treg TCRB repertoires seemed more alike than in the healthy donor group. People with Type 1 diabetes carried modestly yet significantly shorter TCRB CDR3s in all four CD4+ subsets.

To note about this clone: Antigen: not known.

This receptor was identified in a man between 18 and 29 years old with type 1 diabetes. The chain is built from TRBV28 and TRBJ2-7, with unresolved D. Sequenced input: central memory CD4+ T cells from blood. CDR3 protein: CASSFTVSYEQYF. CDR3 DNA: TGTGCCAGCAGTTTTACAGTCTCCTACGAGCAGTACTTC.